This is a list of T cell receptor beta chains from one sample in a study of OX40 agonist ivuxolimab in advanced cancers. Only in-frame clones appear in the TCRdb table, and some are missing; sequencing was by immunoSEQ multiplex PCR. The sample shows about 60,000 clones, around 83% of them seen only once. The material sequenced was CD4+ or CD8+ T cells sorted from blood, taken in a trial of the OX40 agonist ivuxolimab. The receptors derive from an adult with an advanced solid tumor such as melanoma, head and neck, liver or kidney cancer. Both conserved end residues are part of each CDR3. Fields, in order: clone size, V gene, J gene, D gene, CDR3 length, CDR3 protein, CDR3 DNA. The D gene is left open where the match is weak. Size is omitted from some rows. Given values are once, few, many or a class for expanded clones.

clone size: NA
V gene: TRBV11-3
J gene: TRBJ2-3
D gene: NA
CDR3 length: 15
CDR3 protein: CASSPSGTGTDTQYF
CDR3 DNA: TGTGCCAGCAGCCCAAGCGGAACGGGGACAGATACGCAGTATTTT

clone size: medium-sized
V gene: TRBV15
J gene: TRBJ1-5
D gene: TRBD1
CDR3 length: 14
CDR3 protein: CATSRGQGEKPQHF
CDR3 DNA: TGTGCCACCAGCAGGGGACAGGGGGAAAAGCCCCAGCATTTT

clone size: once
V gene: TRBV11-1
J gene: TRBJ1-4
D gene: TRBD1
CDR3 length: 14
CDR3 protein: CASSLDRGREKLFF
CDR3 DNA: TGTGCCAGCAGTTTGGACAGGGGGCGTGAAAAACTGTTTTTT

clone size: NA
V gene: TRBV15
J gene: TRBJ2-3
D gene: TRBD1
CDR3 length: 14
CDR3 protein: CATSRPTGADTQYF
CDR3 DNA: TGTGCCACCAGCAGACCTACAGGGGCAGATACGCAGTATTTT

clone size: NA
V gene: TRBV6-4
J gene: TRBJ1-1
D gene: TRBD1
CDR3 length: 13
CDR3 protein: CASQQGVGTEAFF
CDR3 DNA: TGTGCCAGCCAACAGGGGGTGGGCACTGAAGCTTTCTTT

clone size: few
V gene: TRBV6-1
J gene: TRBJ2-7
D gene: NA
CDR3 length: 13
CDR3 protein: CASNLDGPYEQYF
CDR3 DNA: TGTGCCAGCAATTTAGACGGGCCCTACGAGCAGTACTTC

clone size: once
V gene: TRBV29-1
J gene: TRBJ2-7
D gene: TRBD1
CDR3 length: 16
CDR3 protein: CSVVERAGTGVHEQYF
CDR3 DNA: TGCAGCGTTGTTGAGCGAGCCGGGACAGGGGTCCACGAGCAGTACTTC

clone size: NA
V gene: TRBV18
J gene: TRBJ2-3
D gene: NA
CDR3 length: 13
CDR3 protein: CASSPGQGDTQYF
CDR3 DNA: TGTGCCAGCTCACCAGGCCAGGGAGATACGCAGTATTTT

clone size: once
V gene: TRBV5-1
J gene: TRBJ1-1
D gene: TRBD1
CDR3 length: 16
CDR3 protein: CASSFNSGGMDTEAFF
CDR3 DNA: TGCGCCAGCAGCTTCAATTCAGGGGGCATGGACACTGAAGCTTTCTTT

clone size: NA
V gene: TRBV2
J gene: TRBJ2-3
D gene: NA
CDR3 length: 14
CDR3 protein: CARSLASKTDTQYF
CDR3 DNA: TGTGCCAGGTCTCTAGCGTCGAAAACAGATACGCAGTATTTT

clone size: NA
V gene: TRBV6-1
J gene: TRBJ2-5
D gene: TRBD1
CDR3 length: 17
CDR3 protein: CASSEEGASGGRETQYF
CDR3 DNA: TGTGCCAGCAGTGAAGAAGGGGCCTCAGGGGGAAGAGAGACCCAGTACTTC

clone size: NA
V gene: TRBV27
J gene: TRBJ1-4
D gene: NA
CDR3 length: 13
CDR3 protein: CASSLISGEKLFF
CDR3 DNA: TGTGCCAGCAGTTTAATATCCGGTGAAAAACTGTTTTTT

clone size: few
V gene: TRBV19
J gene: TRBJ2-7
D gene: NA
CDR3 length: 15
CDR3 protein: CASSKSGTTRYEQYF
CDR3 DNA: TGTGCCAGTAGTAAGTCCGGGACCACACGCTACGAGCAGTACTTC

clone size: NA
V gene: TRBV7-2
J gene: TRBJ2-2
D gene: NA
CDR3 length: 14
CDR3 protein: CASSLGGYTGELFF
CDR3 DNA: TGTGCCAGCAGCTTAGGGGGTTACACCGGGGAGCTGTTTTTT

clone size: NA
V gene: TRBV2
J gene: TRBJ1-2
D gene: NA
CDR3 length: 14
CDR3 protein: CASSDSAGTYGYTF
CDR3 DNA: TGTGCCAGCAGTGATTCAGCCGGGACCTATGGCTACACCTTC

clone size: NA
V gene: TRBV11-3
J gene: TRBJ2-7
D gene: NA
CDR3 length: 15
CDR3 protein: CASSFGGGSSYEQYF
CDR3 DNA: TGTGCCAGCAGCTTTGGGGGGGGCAGCTCCTACGAGCAGTACTTC

clone size: NA
V gene: TRBV7-3
J gene: TRBJ1-3
D gene: NA
CDR3 length: 16
CDR3 protein: CASSPIGGLTGNTIYF
CDR3 DNA: TGTGCCAGCAGCCCGATCGGGGGGCTGACTGGAAACACCATATATTTT

clone size: NA
V gene: TRBV7-7
J gene: TRBJ2-1
D gene: TRBD1
CDR3 length: 13
CDR3 protein: CASSSRQGGEQFF
CDR3 DNA: TGTGCCAGCAGCTCCAGACAGGGCGGTGAGCAGTTCTTC

clone size: NA
V gene: TRBV5-1
J gene: TRBJ2-1
D gene: NA
CDR3 length: 14
CDR3 protein: CASSLGASGNEQFF
CDR3 DNA: TGCGCCAGCAGCTTGGGGGCTAGTGGCAATGAGCAGTTCTTC

clone size: NA
V gene: TRBV7-9
J gene: TRBJ2-1
D gene: NA
CDR3 length: 14
CDR3 protein: CASSFEKAGDEQFF
CDR3 DNA: TGTGCCAGCAGCTTCGAAAAAGCGGGCGATGAGCAGTTCTTC

clone size: NA
V gene: TRBV5-1
J gene: TRBJ2-7
D gene: NA
CDR3 length: 14
CDR3 protein: CASSVGGDPYEQYF
CDR3 DNA: TGCGCCAGCAGCGTCGGAGGGGATCCCTACGAGCAGTACTTC

clone size: NA
V gene: TRBV7-2
J gene: TRBJ2-1
D gene: NA
CDR3 length: 12
CDR3 protein: CASSFRRREQFF
CDR3 DNA: TGTGCCAGCAGCTTTAGGCGGCGGGAGCAGTTCTTC